This T cell receptor (beta chain) was sequenced in a study of Graves' ophthalmopathy and Graves' hyperthyroidism. On the study more broadly: Researchers classed hyperthyroidism as stable given no ophthalmopathy within 18 months of follow-up. Findings and limits, study-wide: As the model predicted ophthalmopathy progression, it achieved a sensitivity of 65% to 71% and a specificity of about 72%.

The germline gives CDR1 MGHDK, CDR2 SYGVNS. The CDR3 runs 14 residues. The V and J ends lost 1 base and 1 base respectively, with 8 bases between them. This clonotype was picked up a small number of times. Its antigen remains unidentified. Clinicians diagnosed using symptoms, serum thyroxine, TRAb, thyroid ultrasound and orbital computed tomography. As the template, RNA transcripts were used to amplify TCR beta CDR3 regions. First-round RT-PCR used HTBI primers; second-round multiplex PCR followed. One entry per CDR3 protein, called by TCRdb with MiXCR from the multiplex PCR reads. The sample includes a few hundred thousand distinct CDR3 sequences, under 45% of them seen just once.

This clonotype was obtained from an adult man with Graves' hyperthyroidism. Sequencing was performed on peripheral blood or thyroid tissue (not recorded which). This chain links TRBV25-1 with TRBJ2-7; D remains unclear. The CDR3 spells CASSESLVSYEQYF. The CDR3 nucleotides are TGTGCCAGCAGTGAATCCTTGGTATCCTACGAGCAGTACTTC.